Sequencing of this TCR beta chain was carried out in a study of T cells expressing NK-cell markers. The wider study: One of eight sequenced donors was HCMV-seronegative; the other seven were seropositive. Study observations and caveats: NKG2C+ dominant clonotypes from a handful of donors made up about 1.0-8% of CD8+ T cells. What remained unclear was the HCMV specificity of expanded NKG2C+ T cell clones.

This CDR3 contains 16 residues. CDR1 and CDR2 from the germline V gene are MNHNS and SASEGT. Turning to this clonotype: Its target is not known.

What made the TCR beta cDNA was 5'RACE template switching with UMIs. Each CDR3 protein gets one entry in TCRdb, which reprocessed the 5' RACE reads and gives no DNA. This specimen shows 200,000 to 300,000 distinct CDR3 sequences; the ten leading clones hold under 0.5%. The receptor was isolated from a man aged 18 to 35 in good health. This chain connects TRBV6-1 to TRBJ2-1; TCRdb's D call of TRBD2 is untestable without DNA. The sample consisted of blood T cells: a sorted CD56 or NKG2C T cell subset, CD4+ or CD8+ T cells, or bulk PBMC T cells (not recorded which). CDR3 protein: CASTDPGASGHNEQFF.